This record looks at one TCR beta chain sequence and its context. A second PCR, run for roughly 7 to 11 cycles, used a sample-barcoded 5' primer plus a J-beta primer mix. TCRdb re-called the 5' RACE reads with MiXCR, one entry per CDR3 protein. This sample has about 540,000 distinct CDR3 sequences, with less than 25% found just once. The data were obtained in a study of blood T cells in healthy people across ages. The CDR3 is made up of 16 amino acids. Trimming left V 2 bases short and J 7 bases short, with 16 bases between. Germline CDR1 and CDR2: SGDLS and YYNGEE. These data are also associated with another study on T cells of mothers and their children.

Sample: blood. The receptor's source is a boy aged 5-17 years in good health. The genes are TRBV9 and TRBJ1-6, with a weak D call TRBD1 (5 bases). CDR3 in DNA: TGTGCCAGCAGCGTCAACCGGGAGAGACAGAATTCACCCCTCCACTTT. This gives the protein CASSVNRERQNSPLHF.